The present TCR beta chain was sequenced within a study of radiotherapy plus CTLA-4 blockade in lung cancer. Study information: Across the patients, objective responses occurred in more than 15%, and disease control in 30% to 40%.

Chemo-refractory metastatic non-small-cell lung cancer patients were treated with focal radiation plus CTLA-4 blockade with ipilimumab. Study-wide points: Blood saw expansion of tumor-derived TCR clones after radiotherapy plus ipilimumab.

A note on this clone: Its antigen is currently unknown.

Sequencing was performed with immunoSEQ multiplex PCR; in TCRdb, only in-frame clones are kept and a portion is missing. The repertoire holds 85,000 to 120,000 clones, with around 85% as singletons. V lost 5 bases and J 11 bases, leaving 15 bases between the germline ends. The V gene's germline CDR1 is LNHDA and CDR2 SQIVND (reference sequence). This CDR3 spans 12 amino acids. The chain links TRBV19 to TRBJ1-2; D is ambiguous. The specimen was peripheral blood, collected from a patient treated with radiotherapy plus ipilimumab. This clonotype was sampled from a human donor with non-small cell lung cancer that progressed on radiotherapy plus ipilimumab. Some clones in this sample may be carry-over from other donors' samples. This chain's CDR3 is CASSLSAERYTF. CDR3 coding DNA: TGTGCCAGTAGTCTATCGGCAGAGCGGTACACCTTC. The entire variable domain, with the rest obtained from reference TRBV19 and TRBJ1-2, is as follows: DGGITQSPKYLFRKEGQNVTLSCEQNLNHDAMYWYRQDPGQGLRLIYYSQIVNDFQKGDIAEGYSVSREKKESFPLTVTSAQKNPTAFYLCASSLSAERYTFGSGTRLTVV.